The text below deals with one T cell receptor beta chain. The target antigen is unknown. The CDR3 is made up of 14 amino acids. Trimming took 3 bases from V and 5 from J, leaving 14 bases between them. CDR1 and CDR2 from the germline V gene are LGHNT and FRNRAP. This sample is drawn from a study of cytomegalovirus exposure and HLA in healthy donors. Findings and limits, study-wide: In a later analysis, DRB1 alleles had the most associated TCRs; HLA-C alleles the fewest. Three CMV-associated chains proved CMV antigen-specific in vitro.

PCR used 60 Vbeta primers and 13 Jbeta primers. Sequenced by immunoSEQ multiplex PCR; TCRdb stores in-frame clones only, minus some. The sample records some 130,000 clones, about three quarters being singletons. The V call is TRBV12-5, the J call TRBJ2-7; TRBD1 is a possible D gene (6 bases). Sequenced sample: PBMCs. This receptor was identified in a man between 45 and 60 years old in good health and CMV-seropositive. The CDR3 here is CASGLGQRVDEQYF. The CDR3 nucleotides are TGTGCTAGTGGTTTAGGACAGCGAGTGGACGAGCAGTACTTC. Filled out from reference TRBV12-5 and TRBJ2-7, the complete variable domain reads DARVTQTPRHKVTEMGQEVTMRCQPILGHNTVFWYRQTMMQGLELLAYFRNRAPLDDSGMPKDRFSAEMPDATLATLKIQPSEPRDSAVYFCASGLGQRVDEQYFGPGTRLTVT.